These T cell receptor beta chains were read from a single sample in a study of blood T cell repertoires in COVID-19. This table comes from immunoSEQ multiplex PCR, and its TCRdb copy is limited to in-frame clones, with some not included. Here the sample spans more than 350,000 clones, roughly 90% being singletons. The sample consisted of peripheral blood. The receptors stem from a woman in her thirties with COVID-19, enrolled during active disease. CDR3s include the opening cysteine and the closing phenylalanine or tryptophan. A D gene is named only where the DNA matches it firmly. A row's size may be missing; if present it is once, few, many or a size class.

16 | few | TRBJ2-5 | . | TRBV5-1 | CASSLAQRAVRETQYF | TGCGCCAGCAGCTTGGCGCAGCGGGCCGTTCGAGAGACCCAGTACTTC
13 | . | TRBJ2-5 | TRBD2 | TRBV2 | CASGPGGLTAQYF | TGTGCCAGCGGACCGGGAGGGTTAACGGCCCAGTACTTC
13 | . | TRBJ1-1 | TRBD1 | TRBV6-4 | CASHRGLGTEAFF | TGTGCCAGCCACAGGGGACTTGGCACTGAAGCTTTCTTT
16 | . | TRBJ2-1 | . | TRBV11-3 | CASSLVGSWTYNEQFF | TGTGCCAGCAGCTTAGTCGGGAGTTGGACGTATAATGAGCAGTTCTTC
14 | . | TRBJ1-2 | TRBD1 | TRBV27 | CASSLRGGFYGYTF | TGTGCCAGCAGTTTAAGAGGGGGCTTCTATGGCTACACCTTC
16 | . | TRBJ1-2 | TRBD1 | TRBV18 | CASSPAPPGTGVGYTF | TGTGCCAGCTCACCAGCCCCTCCGGGCACAGGGGTAGGCTACACCTTC
16 | . | TRBJ1-2 | . | TRBV12-5 | CASGLAPPGLNYGYTF | TGTGCTAGTGGTCTCGCCCCTCCAGGGCTCAACTATGGCTACACCTTC
12 | . | TRBJ1-2 | TRBD1 | TRBV9 | CASSSTTGQADF | TGTGCCAGCAGCTCGACGACAGGACAGGCAGACTTC
19 | . | TRBJ2-1 | TRBD2 | TRBV7-2 | CASSPGTSGRIFSYNEQFF | TGTGCCAGCAGCCCCGGGACTAGCGGGAGAATCTTCTCCTACAATGAGCAGTTCTTC
14 | . | TRBJ2-2 | . | TRBV9 | CASSVNTATGELFF | TGTGCCAGCAGCGTAAACACAGCTACCGGGGAGCTGTTTTTT
14 | . | TRBJ2-1 | TRBD2 | TRBV7-8 | CASSTSGGHNEQFF | TGTGCCAGCTCGACTAGCGGGGGCCACAATGAGCAGTTCTTC
14 | . | TRBJ2-1 | . | TRBV15 | CATSRVNGYNEQFF | TGTGCCACCAGCAGAGTAAACGGCTACAATGAGCAGTTCTTC
15 | . | TRBJ1-2 | . | TRBV19 | CASSIDVFGLRGYTF | TGTGCCAGTAGTATAGATGTATTCGGGTTGCGGGGCTACACCTTC
13 | . | TRBJ2-5 | TRBD1 | TRBV7-8 | CASRTGYEETQYF | TGTGCCAGCAGGACAGGGTATGAAGAGACCCAGTACTTC
15 | . | TRBJ1-2 | TRBD1 | TRBV27 | CASSSSLTGGDGYTF | TGTGCCAGCAGTTCAAGCTTGACAGGGGGGGATGGCTACACCTTC
11 | . | TRBJ2-5 | . | TRBV7-2 | CASNNKETQYF | TGTGCCAGCAACAACAAGGAGACCCAGTACTTC
15 | . | TRBJ1-4 | . | TRBV18 | CASSPRQGGDEKLFF | TGTGCCAGCTCACCGCGCCAGGGTGGGGATGAAAAACTGTTTTTT
17 | . | TRBJ1-3 | . | TRBV9 | CASSPRSGHVSGNTIYF | TGTGCCAGCAGCCCCCGCTCCGGACACGTCTCTGGAAACACCATATATTTT
13 | . | TRBJ1-6 | . | TRBV6-1 | CASSDQGNSPLHF | TGTGCCAGCAGTGATCAGGGGAACTCACCCCTCCACTTT
15 | . | TRBJ2-2 | . | TRBV7-2 | CASSLFGAGNGELFF | TGTGCCAGCAGCTTATTTGGGGCAGGAAACGGGGAGCTGTTTTTT
15 | . | TRBJ1-1 | TRBD1 | TRBV19 | CASSRDRGPYTEAFF | TGTGCCAGTAGTAGGGACAGGGGCCCGTACACTGAAGCTTTCTTT
13 | . | TRBJ2-1 | TRBD1 | TRBV3-1/TRBV3-2 | CASSPQGYDEQFF | TGTGCCAGCAGCCCACAGGGGTACGATGAGCAGTTCTTC
14 | . | TRBJ2-3 | TRBD1 | TRBV29-1 | CSVSRDRGTDTQYF | TGCAGCGTTTCTCGTGACAGGGGCACAGATACGCAGTATTTT
15 | . | TRBJ1-2 | . | TRBV6-5 | CASSYQKTDIYGYTF | TGTGCCAGCAGTTACCAAAAGACAGATATCTATGGCTACACCTTC
15 | . | TRBJ2-1 | TRBD2 | TRBV7-9 | CASSWTSGRINEQFF | TGTGCCAGCAGCTGGACTAGCGGGAGGATTAATGAGCAGTTCTTC
15 | . | TRBJ1-2 | . | TRBV14 | CASSPRTDSNYGYTF | TGTGCCAGCAGCCCTCGGACAGATTCTAACTATGGCTACACCTTC
15 | . | TRBJ1-2 | . | TRBV7-2 | CASSSAPGNGYGYTF | TGTGCCAGCAGCTCCGCCCCAGGGAATGGCTATGGCTACACCTTC
16 | . | TRBJ2-1 | . | TRBV19 | CASTSATSRPYNEQFF | TGTGCCAGTACTTCCGCGACTAGTAGGCCTTACAATGAGCAGTTCTTC
16 | . | TRBJ2-2 | TRBD2 | TRBV7-9 | CASSLALGLATGELFF | TGTGCCAGCAGCTTAGCGCTAGGACTAGCGACCGGGGAGCTGTTTTTT
14 | . | TRBJ1-4 | TRBD1 | TRBV13 | CASSVRQGGEKLFF | TGTGCCAGCAGCGTAAGGCAGGGGGGAGAAAAACTGTTTTTT
18 | . | TRBJ1-5 | . | TRBV27 | CASSLWGGGEYSNQPQHF | TGTGCCAGCAGTTTATGGGGAGGGGGGGAATATAGCAATCAGCCCCAGCATTTT
16 | . | TRBJ2-6 | . | TRBV29-1 | CSVGGAPLSGANVLTF | TGCAGCGTAGGGGGAGCCCCCCTCTCTGGGGCCAACGTCCTGACTTTC
13 | . | TRBJ2-5 | TRBD1 | TRBV2 | CASNRGRGETQYF | TGTGCCAGCAACAGGGGTCGGGGAGAGACCCAGTACTTC
14 | . | TRBJ2-5 | TRBD2 | TRBV4-2 | CASSQRGWEGTQYF | TGTGCCAGCAGCCAGCGGGGTTGGGAGGGGACCCAGTACTTC
13 | . | TRBJ2-3 | . | TRBV19 | CASSAVATDTQYF | TGTGCCAGTAGTGCAGTAGCGACAGATACGCAGTATTTT
12 | . | TRBJ1-2 | . | TRBV2 | CASIAQSYGYTF | TGTGCCAGCATCGCACAGTCCTATGGCTACACCTTC
15 | . | TRBJ1-6 | . | TRBV6-4 | CASSDFQGGRSPLHF | TGTGCCAGCAGTGACTTCCAGGGAGGACGGTCACCCCTCCACTTT
13 | . | TRBJ2-1 | . | TRBV28 | CASSLRTGYEQFF | TGTGCCAGCAGTTTACGTACGGGATATGAGCAGTTCTTC
17 | . | TRBJ2-3 | . | TRBV11-2 | CASSTPRRGQRTDTQYF | TGTGCCAGCAGCACCCCGCGGAGGGGGCAGAGGACAGATACGCAGTATTTT
14 | once | TRBJ1-5 | TRBD1 | TRBV28 | CASSTRGNNQPQHF | TGTGCCAGCAGTACCAGGGGGAACAATCAGCCCCAGCATTTT
13 | . | TRBJ1-1 | . | TRBV18 | CASSPSLDTEAFF | TGTGCCAGCTCACCTAGTTTGGACACTGAAGCTTTCTTT
15 | . | TRBJ2-3 | . | TRBV5-1 | CASSLGESPTDTQYF | TGCGCCAGCAGCTTGGGGGAGAGTCCCACAGATACGCAGTATTTT
13 | . | TRBJ1-2 | . | TRBV6-1 | CASSEYPDYGYTF | TGTGCCAGCAGTGAATATCCGGACTATGGCTACACCTTC
13 | . | TRBJ2-3 | TRBD2 | TRBV30 | CACSGRAGDTQYF | TGTGCCTGCAGCGGGAGGGCTGGGGATACGCAGTATTTT
14 | . | TRBJ2-5 | . | TRBV19 | CASSIDQGEETQYF | TGTGCCAGTAGTATAGATCAAGGGGAAGAGACCCAGTACTTC
17 | . | TRBJ1-1 | . | TRBV5-3 | CARSFWVADSANAEAFF | TGTGCCAGAAGCTTTTGGGTAGCGGATTCGGCCAACGCTGAAGCTTTCTTT
12 | . | TRBJ2-7 | . | TRBV7-9 | CASSLGAEEQYF | TGTGCCAGCAGCCTGGGGGCGGAGGAGCAGTACTTC
17 | . | TRBJ1-5 | TRBD1 | TRBV7-8 | CASSSGTGTMSNQPQHF | TGTGCCAGCAGCTCCGGGACAGGGACAATGAGCAATCAGCCCCAGCATTTT
14 | . | TRBJ2-3 | . | TRBV5-1 | CASSRQESTDTQYF | TGCGCCAGCAGCAGACAGGAAAGCACAGATACGCAGTATTTT
15 | . | TRBJ2-1 | . | TRBV6-5 | CASSQPGTTYNEQFF | TGTGCCAGCAGTCAGCCCGGGACAACTTACAATGAGCAGTTCTTC
13 | . | TRBJ2-3 | . | TRBV12-5 | CASGSRGADTQYF | TGTGCTAGTGGTTCAAGAGGAGCAGATACGCAGTATTTT
14 | . | TRBJ1-2 | . | TRBV14 | CASSPDWGDYGYTF | TGTGCCAGCAGCCCGGATTGGGGGGACTATGGCTACACCTTC
15 | . | TRBJ2-5 | TRBD2 | TRBV5-4 | CASSLAGGGAGTQYF | TGTGCCAGCAGCTTGGCTGGCGGGGGGGCAGGTACCCAGTACTTC
15 | . | TRBJ2-5 | TRBD1 | TRBV5-5 | CASSLGTGAKETQYF | TGTGCCAGCAGCCTCGGGACAGGGGCGAAAGAGACCCAGTACTTC